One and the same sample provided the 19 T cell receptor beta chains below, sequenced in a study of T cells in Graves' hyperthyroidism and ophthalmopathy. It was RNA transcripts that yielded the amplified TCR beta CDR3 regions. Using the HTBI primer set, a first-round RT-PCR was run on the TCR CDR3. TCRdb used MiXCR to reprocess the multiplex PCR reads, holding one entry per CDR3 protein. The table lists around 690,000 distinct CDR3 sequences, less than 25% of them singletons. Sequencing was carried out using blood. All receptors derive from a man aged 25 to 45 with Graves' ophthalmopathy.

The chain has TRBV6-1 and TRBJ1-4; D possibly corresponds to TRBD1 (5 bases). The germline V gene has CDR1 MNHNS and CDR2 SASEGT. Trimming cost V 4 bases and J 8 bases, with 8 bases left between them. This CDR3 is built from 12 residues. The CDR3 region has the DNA TGTGCCAGCAGTGGGGACGTGGAAAAACTGTTTTTT. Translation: CASSGDVEKLFF.

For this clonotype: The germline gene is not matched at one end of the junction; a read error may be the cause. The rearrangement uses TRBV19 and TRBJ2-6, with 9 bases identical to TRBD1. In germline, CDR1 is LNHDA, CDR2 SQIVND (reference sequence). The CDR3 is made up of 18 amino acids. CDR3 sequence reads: CASGTIDRGYSGANVMTF. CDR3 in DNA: TGTGCCAGCGGGACGATCGACAGGGGGTACTCTGGGGCCAACGTCATGACTTTC. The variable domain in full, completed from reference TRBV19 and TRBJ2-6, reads DGGITQSPKYLFRKEGQNVTLSCEQNLNHDAMYWYRQDPGQGLRLIYYSQIVNDFQKGDIAEGYSVSREKKESFPLTVTSAQKNPTAFYLCASGTIDRGYSGANVMTFGAGSRLTVL.

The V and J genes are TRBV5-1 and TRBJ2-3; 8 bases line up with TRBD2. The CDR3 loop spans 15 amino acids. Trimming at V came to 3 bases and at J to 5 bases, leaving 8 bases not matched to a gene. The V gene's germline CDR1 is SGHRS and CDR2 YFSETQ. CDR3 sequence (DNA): TGCGCCAGCAGCTCGGGACTAGGTGTAGTAGATACGCAGTATTTT. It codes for CASSSGLGVVDTQYF.

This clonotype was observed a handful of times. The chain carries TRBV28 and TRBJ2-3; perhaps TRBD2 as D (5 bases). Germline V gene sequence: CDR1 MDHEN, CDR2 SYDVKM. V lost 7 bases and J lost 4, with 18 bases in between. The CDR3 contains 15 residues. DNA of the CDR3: TGTGCCAGCAATACCTCAGCGGCGCAGCCAGATACGCAGTATTTT. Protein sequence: CASNTSAAQPDTQYF.

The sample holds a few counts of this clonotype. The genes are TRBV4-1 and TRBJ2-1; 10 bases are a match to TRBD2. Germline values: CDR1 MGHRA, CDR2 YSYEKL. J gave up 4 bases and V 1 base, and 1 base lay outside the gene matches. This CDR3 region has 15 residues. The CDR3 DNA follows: TGCGCCAGCAGCCAAGGTAGCGGGAGGTACAATGAGCAGTTCTTC. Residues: CASSQGSGRYNEQFF.

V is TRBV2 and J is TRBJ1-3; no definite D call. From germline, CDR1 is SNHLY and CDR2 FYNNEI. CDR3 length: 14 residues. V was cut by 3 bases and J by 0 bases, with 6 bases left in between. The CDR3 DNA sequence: TGTGCCAGCAGTGAGGGGAGCTCTGGAAACACCATATATTTT. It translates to CASSEGSSGNTIYF.

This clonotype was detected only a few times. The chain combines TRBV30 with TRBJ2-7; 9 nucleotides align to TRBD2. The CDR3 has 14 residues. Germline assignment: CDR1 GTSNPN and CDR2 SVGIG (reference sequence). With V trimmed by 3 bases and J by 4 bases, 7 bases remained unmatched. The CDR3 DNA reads TGTGCCTGGAGGGGGACTAGCTTCAAATACGAGCAGTACTTC. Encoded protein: CAWRGTSFKYEQYF.

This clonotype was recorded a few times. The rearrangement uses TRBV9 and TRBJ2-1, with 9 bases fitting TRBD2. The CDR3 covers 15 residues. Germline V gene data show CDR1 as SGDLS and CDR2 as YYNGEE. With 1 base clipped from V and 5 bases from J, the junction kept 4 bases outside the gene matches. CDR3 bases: TGTGCCAGCAGCGTAATGACTAGCGGCAACAATGAGCAGTTCTTC. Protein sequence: CASSVMTSGNNEQFF.

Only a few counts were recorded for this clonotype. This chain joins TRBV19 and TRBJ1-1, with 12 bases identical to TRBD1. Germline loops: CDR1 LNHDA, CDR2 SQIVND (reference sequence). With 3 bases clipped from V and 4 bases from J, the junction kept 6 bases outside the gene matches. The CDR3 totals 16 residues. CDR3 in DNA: TGTGCCAGTAGTATGGGGACAGGGGGCATCGGCACTGAAGCTTTCTTT. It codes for CASSMGTGGIGTEAFF. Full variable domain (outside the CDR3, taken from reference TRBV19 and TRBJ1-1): DGGITQSPKYLFRKEGQNVTLSCEQNLNHDAMYWYRQDPGQGLRLIYYSQIVNDFQKGDIAEGYSVSREKKESFPLTVTSAQKNPTAFYLCASSMGTGGIGTEAFFGQGTRLTVV.

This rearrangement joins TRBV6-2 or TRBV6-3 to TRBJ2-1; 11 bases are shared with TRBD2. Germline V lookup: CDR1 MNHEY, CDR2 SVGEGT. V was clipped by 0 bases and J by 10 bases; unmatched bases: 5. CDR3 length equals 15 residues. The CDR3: CASSYSLAGVREQFF. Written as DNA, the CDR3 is TGTGCCAGCAGTTACTCACTAGCGGGGGTTCGGGAGCAGTTCTTC.

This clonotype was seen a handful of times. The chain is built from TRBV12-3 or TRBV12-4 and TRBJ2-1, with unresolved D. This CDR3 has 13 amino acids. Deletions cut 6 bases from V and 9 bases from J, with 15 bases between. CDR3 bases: TGTGCCAGCAGGCCCCCTTCAAGTAGTGAGCAGTTCTTC. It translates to CASRPPSSSEQFF.

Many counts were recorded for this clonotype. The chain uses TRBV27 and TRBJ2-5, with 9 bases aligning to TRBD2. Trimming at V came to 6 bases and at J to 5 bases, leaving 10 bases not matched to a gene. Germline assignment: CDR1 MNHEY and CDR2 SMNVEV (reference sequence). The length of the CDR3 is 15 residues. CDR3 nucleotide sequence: TGTGCCAGCAGCGTCGGCGGGAGGGCCGGTGAGACCCAGTACTTC. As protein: CASSVGGRAGETQYF.

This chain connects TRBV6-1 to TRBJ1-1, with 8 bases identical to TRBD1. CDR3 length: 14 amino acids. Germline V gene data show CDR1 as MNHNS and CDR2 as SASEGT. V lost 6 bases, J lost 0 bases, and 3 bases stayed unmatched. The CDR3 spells CASRAGQVNTEAFF. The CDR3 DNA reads TGTGCCAGCAGGGCGGGACAGGTGAACACTGAAGCTTTCTTT.

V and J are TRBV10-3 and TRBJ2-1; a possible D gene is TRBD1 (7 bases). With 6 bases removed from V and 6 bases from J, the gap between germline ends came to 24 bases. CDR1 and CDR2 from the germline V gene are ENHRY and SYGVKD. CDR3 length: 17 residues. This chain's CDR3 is CAISRRDSGSGRNEQFF. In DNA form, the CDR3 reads TGTGCCATCAGCAGGCGGGACAGCGGCTCTGGTCGCAATGAGCAGTTCTTC.

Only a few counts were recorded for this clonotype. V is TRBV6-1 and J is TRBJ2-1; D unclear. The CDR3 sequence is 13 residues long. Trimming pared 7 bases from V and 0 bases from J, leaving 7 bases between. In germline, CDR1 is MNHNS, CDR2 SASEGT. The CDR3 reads CASKEDSYNEQFF. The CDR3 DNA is TGTGCCAGCAAGGAAGACTCCTACAATGAGCAGTTCTTC.

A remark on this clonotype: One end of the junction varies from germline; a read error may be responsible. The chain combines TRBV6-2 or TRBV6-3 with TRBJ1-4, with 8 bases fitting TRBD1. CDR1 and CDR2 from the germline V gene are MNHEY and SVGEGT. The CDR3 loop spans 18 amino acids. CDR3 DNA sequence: TGTGCCAGCAGTTACTCGGAGCCGGGACAGGCAACTGATGAAAAACTGTTTTTT. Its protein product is CASSYSEPGQATDEKLFF.

CDR3 DNA: TGCAGTGCAATCGGACTCGGGGAAGAGACCCAGTACTTC. As protein: CSAIGLGEETQYF. The chain has TRBV20-1 and TRBJ2-5; possibly TRBD2 for D (5 bases). Germline V lookup: CDR1 DFQATT, CDR2 SNEGSKA (reference sequence). This CDR3 comprises 13 residues. V was pared by 6 bases and J by 3 bases, with 14 bases between.

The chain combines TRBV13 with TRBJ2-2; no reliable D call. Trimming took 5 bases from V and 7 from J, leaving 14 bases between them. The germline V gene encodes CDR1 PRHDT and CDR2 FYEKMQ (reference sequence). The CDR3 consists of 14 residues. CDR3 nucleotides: TGTGCCAGCAGCCCTGGACCACAGAGCGGGGAGCTGTTTTTT. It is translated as CASSPGPQSGELFF. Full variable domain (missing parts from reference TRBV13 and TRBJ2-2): AAGVIQSPRHLIKEKRETATLKCYPIPRHDTVYWYQQGPGQDPQFLISFYEKMQSDKGSIPDRFSAQQFSDYHSELNMSSLELGDSALYFCASSPGPQSGELFFGEGSRLTVL.

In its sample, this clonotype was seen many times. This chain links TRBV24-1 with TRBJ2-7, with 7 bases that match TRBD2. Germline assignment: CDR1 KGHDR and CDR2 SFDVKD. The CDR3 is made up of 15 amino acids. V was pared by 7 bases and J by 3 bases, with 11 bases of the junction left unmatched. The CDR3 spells CATRIGGTKVYEQYF. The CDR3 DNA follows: TGTGCCACCAGAATCGGGGGGACGAAGGTCTACGAGCAGTACTTC.